The clone carrying this T cell receptor (beta chain) was seen a few times. Its specificity is unknown. The data were taken from a study of T-cell reconstitution after alpha-beta-depleted transplantation in children. Overall study findings and caveats: By one year post-transplant, T-cell counts and diversity largely arose from T cells that were newly produced. Certain patients had high TCRbeta diversity at day 60, and it came from recipient T cells and thymic progenitors that survived.

The germline V gene has CDR1 SEHNR and CDR2 FQNEAQ (reference sequence). The junction had 13 bases not matched to a gene; V was cut back by 5 bases and J by 7 bases. The CDR3 covers 15 residues. Unique molecular identifiers were incorporated during preparation of the TCRbeta library. Via MiXCR, TCRdb re-called the PCR reads, giving one row per CDR3 protein. The sample yields a few hundred thousand distinct CDR3 sequences, around 27% seen once. The input for sequencing was PBMCs, taken before TCRalphabeta/CD19-depleted stem cell transplant. This receptor was taken from a boy in the first two years of life with Wiskott-Aldrich syndrome, due to receive a stem cell transplant. The chain combines TRBV7-9 with TRBJ2-7, with TRBD2 identical over 8 bases. DNA of the CDR3: TGTGCCAGCAGCCCGCCGGGTAGCGGGGACAAGGAGCAGTACTTC. Translation gives CASSPPGSGDKEQYF. The complete variable domain, with remaining parts taken from reference TRBV7-9 and TRBJ2-7, reads DTGVSQNPRHKITKRGQNVTFRCDPISEHNRLYWYRQTLGQGPEFLTYFQNEAQLEKSRLLSDRFSAERPKGSFSTLEIQRTEQGDSAMYLCASSPPGSGDKEQYFGPGTRLTVT.